This is a list of T cell receptor beta chains from one sample in a study of blood T cells in healthy people across ages. MiXCR, applied by TCRdb to the 5' RACE reads, yields one record per CDR3 protein. The table includes around 820,000 distinct CDR3 sequences, 25% detected once. The data were also submitted as part of a second study, on T cells of mothers and their children.

The source material was blood. These receptors came from a boy between 5 and 17 years old in good health. The conserved cysteine and the conserved F or W are not part of the CDR3 here. The order of the fields is V gene, CDR3 length, clone size, CDR3 protein. Some rows have no size entry. The others give once, few or many, or a class for an expanded clone.

V gene: TRBV7-3
CDR3 length: 12
clone size: -
CDR3 protein: ASSLIGDRDTQY

V gene: TRBV7-2
CDR3 length: 13
clone size: -
CDR3 protein: ASSLRDREGNEQF

V gene: TRBV20-1
CDR3 length: 12
clone size: once
CDR3 protein: SATGGTERTEAF

V gene: TRBV29-1
CDR3 length: 12
clone size: few
CDR3 protein: SAVLMGAVETQY

V gene: TRBV20-1
CDR3 length: 10
clone size: -
CDR3 protein: SARPPADTQY

V gene: TRBV21-1
CDR3 length: 15
clone size: -
CDR3 protein: ASSKALGRLWWTEAF

V gene: TRBV6-2/TRBV6-3
CDR3 length: 13
clone size: few
CDR3 protein: ASSYPTTGNNEQY

V gene: TRBV20-1
CDR3 length: 11
clone size: -
CDR3 protein: SASGDAGNTIY

V gene: TRBV7-2
CDR3 length: 15
clone size: few
CDR3 protein: ASSLETPGPAKNIQY

V gene: TRBV4-3
CDR3 length: 15
clone size: -
CDR3 protein: ASSQDLRGGSYNEQF

V gene: TRBV14
CDR3 length: 14
clone size: -
CDR3 protein: ASSQLGASSYNEQF

V gene: TRBV27
CDR3 length: 13
clone size: few
CDR3 protein: ASSFRTGSNYGYT

V gene: TRBV5-6
CDR3 length: 12
clone size: few
CDR3 protein: ASRTTGDQETQY

V gene: TRBV20-1
CDR3 length: 8
clone size: few
CDR3 protein: SAITYEQY

V gene: TRBV20-1
CDR3 length: 12
clone size: -
CDR3 protein: SARDNGEHYGYT

V gene: TRBV21-1
CDR3 length: 13
clone size: -
CDR3 protein: ASSKAVDTNEKLF

V gene: TRBV7-9
CDR3 length: 15
clone size: few
CDR3 protein: ASSFPTESQNTGELF

V gene: TRBV3-1
CDR3 length: 9
clone size: few
CDR3 protein: AILEGTSLF

V gene: TRBV7-9
CDR3 length: 14
clone size: few
CDR3 protein: ASSLVIAVDTDTQY

V gene: TRBV12-3/TRBV12-4
CDR3 length: 13
clone size: few
CDR3 protein: ASSFFALAYNEQF

V gene: TRBV29-1
CDR3 length: 13
clone size: -
CDR3 protein: SVGISSPGGYEQY

V gene: TRBV3-1
CDR3 length: 14
clone size: few
CDR3 protein: ASSQKTVSGANVLT

V gene: TRBV12-3/TRBV12-4
CDR3 length: 8
clone size: -
CDR3 protein: ASSFFEQF

V gene: TRBV5-6
CDR3 length: 11
clone size: -
CDR3 protein: ASSLIGIDTQY

V gene: TRBV7-9
CDR3 length: 12
clone size: -
CDR3 protein: ASSLARGDNEQF

V gene: TRBV20-1
CDR3 length: 13
clone size: -
CDR3 protein: SAREAGLLRETQY

V gene: TRBV29-1
CDR3 length: 11
clone size: -
CDR3 protein: SVWVAGANVLT

V gene: TRBV20-1
CDR3 length: 12
clone size: -
CDR3 protein: SASSGRIDYEQY